Here is one T cell receptor beta chain with its context. The sample is drawn from a study of blood T cell repertoires in COVID-19. The overall study: Researchers got acute and convalescent COVID-19 samples from the United States, Italy and Spain.

This CDR3 is built from 16 residues. Trimming left V 4 bases short and J 5 bases short, with 16 bases between. Germline V gives CDR1 KGHDR, CDR2 SFDVKD. Source study methods: Estimation of nucleated cell counts was performed using reference gene primer amplification. The repertoire was sequenced with immunoSEQ multiplex PCR; TCRdb's copy has only in-frame clones and lacks some. V and J calls and clone size are those listed in that table; D and trimming were worked out from the DNA. The sample has some 140,000 clones, approximately 78% seen once. The receptor was derived from a man in his sixties who had recovered from COVID-19. The J gene is TRBJ2-2, the V gene TRBV24-1; TRBD1 is a possible D gene (6 bases). The specimen was peripheral blood. The CDR3 region has the DNA TGTGCCACCAGTGAGCCAACAGGGAGAGGGACCGGGGAGCTGTTTTTT. It specifies CATSEPTGRGTGELFF.